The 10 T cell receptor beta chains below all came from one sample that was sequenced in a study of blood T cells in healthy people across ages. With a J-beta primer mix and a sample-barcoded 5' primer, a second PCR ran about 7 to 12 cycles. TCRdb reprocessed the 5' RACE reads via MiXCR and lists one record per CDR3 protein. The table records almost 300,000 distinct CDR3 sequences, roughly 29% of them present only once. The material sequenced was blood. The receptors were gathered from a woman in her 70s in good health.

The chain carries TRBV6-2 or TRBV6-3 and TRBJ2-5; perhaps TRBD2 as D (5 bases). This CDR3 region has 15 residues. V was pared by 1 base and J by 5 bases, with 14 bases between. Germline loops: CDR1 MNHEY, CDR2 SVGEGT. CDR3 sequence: CASSYLVGSEETQYF. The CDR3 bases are TGTGCCAGCAGTTACTTGGTCGGTAGCGAGGAGACCCAGTACTTC.

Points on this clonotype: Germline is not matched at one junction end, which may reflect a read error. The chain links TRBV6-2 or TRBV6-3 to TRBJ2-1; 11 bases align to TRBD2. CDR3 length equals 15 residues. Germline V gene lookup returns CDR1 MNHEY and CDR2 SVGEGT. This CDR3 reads CTSSRGLAGYNEQFF. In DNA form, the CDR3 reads TGTACCAGCAGTCGTGGACTAGCGGGTTACAATGAGCAGTTCTTC.

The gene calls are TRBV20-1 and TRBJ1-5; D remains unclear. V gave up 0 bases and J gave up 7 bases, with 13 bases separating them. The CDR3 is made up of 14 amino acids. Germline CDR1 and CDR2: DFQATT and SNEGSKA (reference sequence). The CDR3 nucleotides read TGCAGTGCTAGAGAACCGGGAAGGGAACAGCCCCAGCATTTT. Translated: CSAREPGREQPQHF.

CDR3 sequence: CASSLRGDEAFF. The CDR3 nucleotides are TGTGCCAGCAGTCTCAGGGGTGATGAAGCTTTCTTT. This chain links TRBV7-9 with TRBJ1-1, with D possibly being TRBD1 (6 bases). Looked up from germline, CDR1 is SEHNR and CDR2 is FQNEAQ (reference sequence). V dropped 6 bases and J dropped 7 bases, with 12 bases sitting between them. The CDR3 consists of 12 residues.

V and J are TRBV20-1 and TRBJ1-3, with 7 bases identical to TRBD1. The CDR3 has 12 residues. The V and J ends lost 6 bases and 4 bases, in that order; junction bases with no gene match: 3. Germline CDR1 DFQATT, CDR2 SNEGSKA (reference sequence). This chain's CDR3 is CSARTGGNTIYF. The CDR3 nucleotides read TGCAGTGCGCGGACAGGAGGAAACACCATATATTTT.

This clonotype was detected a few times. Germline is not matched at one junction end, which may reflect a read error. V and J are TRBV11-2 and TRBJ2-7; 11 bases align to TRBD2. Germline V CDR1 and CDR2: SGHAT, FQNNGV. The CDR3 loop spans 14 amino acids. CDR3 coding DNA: TGTGCCAGCAGCTTAAAACTAGCGGGAGACGAGCAGTACTTT. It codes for CASSLKLAGDEQYF.

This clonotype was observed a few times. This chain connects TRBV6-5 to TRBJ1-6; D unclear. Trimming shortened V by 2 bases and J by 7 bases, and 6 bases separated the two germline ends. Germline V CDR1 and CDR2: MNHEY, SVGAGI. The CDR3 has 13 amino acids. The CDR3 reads CASSYGLNSPLHF. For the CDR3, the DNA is TGTGCCAGCAGTTACGGGCTCAATTCACCCCTCCACTTT.

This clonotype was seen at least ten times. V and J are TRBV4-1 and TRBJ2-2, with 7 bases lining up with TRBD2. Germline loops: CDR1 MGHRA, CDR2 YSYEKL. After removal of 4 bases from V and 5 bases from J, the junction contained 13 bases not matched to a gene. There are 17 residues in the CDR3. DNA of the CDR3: TGCGCCAGCAGCCCCGAGGCTGGCGGGAGTGGTACCGGGGAGCTGTTTTTT. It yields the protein CASSPEAGGSGTGELFF.

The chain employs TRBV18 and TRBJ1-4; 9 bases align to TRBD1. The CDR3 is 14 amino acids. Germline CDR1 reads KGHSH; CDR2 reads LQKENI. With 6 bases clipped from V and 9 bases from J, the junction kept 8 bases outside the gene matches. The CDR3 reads CASSPGTGNQKLFF. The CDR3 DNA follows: TGTGCCAGCTCGCCCGGGACAGGGAATCAAAAACTGTTTTTT.

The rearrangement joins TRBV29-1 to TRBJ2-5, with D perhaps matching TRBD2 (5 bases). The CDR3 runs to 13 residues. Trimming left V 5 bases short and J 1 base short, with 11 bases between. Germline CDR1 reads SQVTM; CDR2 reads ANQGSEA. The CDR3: CSVTGWAQETQYF. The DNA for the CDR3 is TGCAGCGTTACGGGATGGGCCCAAGAGACCCAGTACTTC.